This T cell receptor (beta chain) was identified during a study of blood T cell repertoires in COVID-19. The overall study: Collection of acute and convalescent COVID-19 samples took place in the United States, Italy and Spain. T cells, B-cell-depleted T cells, or PBMCs provided the cDNA or gDNA that served as material.

CDR3 length: 14 residues. V lost 2 bases to trimming and J lost 2 bases, with 10 bases between them. Looked up from germline, CDR1 is MNHEY and CDR2 is SVGEGT. Produced via immunoSEQ multiplex PCR; TCRdb's table is partial and in-frame only. Of about 70,000 clones listed, about 80% were seen once; the top ten hold 6.9%. Enrollment of patients from Seattle took place during active infection, with longitudinal follow-up. V and J are TRBV6-2 or TRBV6-3 and TRBJ2-7; D ambiguous. Sequencing was carried out using peripheral blood. This clonotype originated in a man younger than 40 with COVID-19, enrolled during active disease. As DNA, the CDR3 is TGTGCCAGCAGTTACAGTCAGGTAACCTACGAGCAGTACTTC. This codes for CASSYSQVTYEQYF.